The T cell receptor beta chain under discussion was sequenced for a study of shared clonotypes between healthy human individuals. Deep-level running was used for the assay. TCRdb's copy holds only in-frame clones and misses some; the assay was immunoSEQ multiplex PCR. The profile shows some 2,100,000 clones, about 92% of them singletons. General study findings and limits: It was the non-shared clonotypes that had lower generation probabilities than clonotypes shared by all four donors. Sequencing depth was a factor that was expected to affect clonotype sharing among donors.

For this clone: The antigen remains undetermined.

In the naive CD8 group, cells lacked CD45RO and were positively selected for CCR7, so terminally differentiated effector memory CD45RA+ cells were left out. V was trimmed by 1 base and J by 0 bases, leaving 13 bases between them. The CDR3 length is 18 residues. Germline values: CDR1 SGHAT, CDR2 FQNNGV. The TCR comes from a man aged 18 to 30 in good health. Some clones in this sample may be carry-over from other donors' samples. Sequencing input: naive CD8+ T cells from PBMCs. V gene TRBV11-2 combines with J gene TRBJ2-6; D is tentatively TRBD1 or TRBD2 (5 bases each). CDR3 protein: CASSLVRGPLSGANVLTF. The CDR3 DNA reads TGTGCCAGCAGCTTAGTTAGGGGACCACTCTCTGGGGCCAACGTCCTGACTTTC.